The 17 T cell receptor beta chains below were found in one sample sequenced in a study of cytomegalovirus exposure and HLA in healthy donors. The PCR ran on 60 Vbeta and 13 Jbeta primers. Measured with immunoSEQ multiplex PCR; TCRdb has only the in-frame clones, and not every one. The sample shows 98,000 or so clones, about three quarters of them seen only once. Source material: PBMCs. These receptors were obtained from a woman between 18 and 29 years old in good health and CMV-seropositive.

The V and J genes are TRBV28 and TRBJ2-7; a possible D gene is TRBD1 (6 bases). V lost 4 bases and J lost 0, with 16 bases in between. Germline values: CDR1 MDHEN, CDR2 SYDVKM. This CDR3 comprises 16 residues. CDR3 sequence (DNA): TGTGCCAGCAGTTCCCCCGGACAGATCTTCTCCTACGAGCAGTACTTC. This encodes CASSSPGQIFSYEQYF.

The rearrangement links TRBV2 to TRBJ2-5; 10 bases map to TRBD2. The CDR3 extends over 15 amino acids. V was clipped by 7 bases and J by 2 bases; unmatched bases: 7. The germline CDR1 and CDR2 sequences are SNHLY and FYNNEI. This CDR3 reads CASKLGLATQETQYF. CDR3 bases: TGTGCCAGCAAGCTGGGACTAGCGACACAAGAGACCCAGTACTTC.

The chain is built from TRBV6-5 and TRBJ2-6; no firm D call. There are 15 residues in the CDR3. V lost 0 bases and J lost 4, with 7 bases in between. From germline, CDR1 is MNHEY and CDR2 SVGAGI. CDR3 nucleotide sequence: TGTGCCAGCAGTTACTCGAATAGCGGGGCCAACGTCCTGACTTTC. It is translated as CASSYSNSGANVLTF.

This chain uses TRBV7-2 with TRBJ1-1, with D unclear. The length of the CDR3 is 15 residues. Trimming took off 2 bases at V and 1 base at J, with 11 bases between the two ends. The V gene's germline CDR1 is SGHTA and CDR2 FQGNSA. The CDR3 region has the DNA TGTGCCAGCAGCTTAAGCGCGACGGGGAACACTGAAGCTTTCTTT. Translated: CASSLSATGNTEAFF.

The genes are TRBV7-6 and TRBJ1-5; D is possibly TRBD1 (5 bases). CDR1 is SGHVS, CDR2 FNYEAQ, per germline. V was trimmed by 5 bases and J by 4 bases, leaving 9 bases between them. The CDR3 totals 13 residues. The CDR3 loop reads CASSGGTNQPQHF. The CDR3 region has the DNA TGTGCCAGCAGCGGCGGGACGAATCAGCCCCAGCATTTT. The full variable domain, rest sourced from reference TRBV7-6 and TRBJ1-5, is GAGVSQSPRYKVTKRGQDVALRCDPISGHVSLYWYRQALGQGPEFLTYFNYEAQQDKSGLPNDRFSAERPEGSISTLTIQRTEQRDSAMYRCASSGGTNQPQHFGDGTRLSIL.

The chain recombines TRBV4-2 with TRBJ2-1; 9 bases are a match to TRBD2. This CDR3 comprises 14 residues. V lost 8 bases and J lost 4; bases outside the gene matches: 6. Germline V gives CDR1 LGHNA, CDR2 YNFKEQ. The CDR3 DNA sequence: TGTGCCAGCCGTAGCGGGAGCTCATACAATGAGCAGTTCTTC. Translated: CASRSGSSYNEQFF.

Only one count was recorded for this clone. The V and J genes are TRBV10-2 and TRBJ2-1; 9 nucleotides match TRBD2. This CDR3 has 16 amino acids. CDR1 WSHSY and CDR2 SAAADI come from the germline V gene. Losses at the gene ends were 4 bases for V and 0 bases for J; bases not matched to a gene: 4. The CDR3 sequence: CASSATSGYSYNEQFF. The CDR3 coding sequence is TGCGCCAGCAGTGCGACTAGCGGTTACTCCTACAATGAGCAGTTCTTC.

The chain recombines TRBV6-1 with TRBJ1-3; unclear D gene. Germline V lookup: CDR1 MNHNS, CDR2 SASEGT. Between the trimmed V and J ends, which lost 3 bases and 2 bases, there was a span of 5 bases. This CDR3 has 13 amino acids. The CDR3 sequence: CASSDPAGNTIYF. CDR3 coding DNA: TGTGCCAGCAGTGACCCAGCTGGAAACACCATATATTTT.

As DNA, the CDR3 is TGCGCCAGCAGAGGAGCTATACAGGGGAACACCGGGGAGCTGTTTTTT. The encoded protein is CASRGAIQGNTGELFF. V is TRBV10-2 and J is TRBJ2-2; tentative D call: TRBD1 (6 bases). Germline assignment: CDR1 WSHSY and CDR2 SAAADI. V was clipped by 6 bases and J by 1 base, with 15 bases between them. The CDR3 runs to 16 residues.

This chain's CDR3 is CASSLRTSSYTF. The CDR3, as DNA: TGTGCCAGCAGTTTGAGGACAAGTAGCTACACCTTC. The rearrangement uses TRBV28 and TRBJ1-2; TRBD1 might be the D (5 bases). CDR1 MDHEN and CDR2 SYDVKM come from the germline V gene. This CDR3 contains 12 residues. V was shortened by 3 bases and J by 9 bases, with 11 bases between the two germline ends.

The CDR3 region is CASSTPKNTEAFF. The CDR3 DNA reads as TGTGCCAGCAGTACTCCAAAGAACACTGAAGCTTTCTTT. The chain has TRBV6-5 and TRBJ1-1, with unresolved D. The germline CDR1 and CDR2 sequences are MNHEY and SVGAGI. Trimming cost V 5 bases and J 1 base, with 8 bases left between them. The CDR3 sequence is 13 residues long.

The CDR3 spells CASAVVSSGNTIYF. The CDR3 coding sequence is TGTGCCAGCGCCGTTGTGAGCTCTGGAAACACCATATATTTT. The chain is built from TRBV5-6 and TRBJ1-3, with no clear D. The V end lost 7 bases, the J end lost 0 bases, and 11 bases lay between the germline ends. There are 14 residues in the CDR3. Germline lookup yields CDR1 SGHDT and CDR2 YYEEEE. Together with reference TRBV5-6 and TRBJ1-3, the CDR3 gives the full variable domain: DAGVTQSPTHLIKTRGQQVTLRCSPKSGHDTVSWYQQALGQGPQFIFQYYEEEERQRGNFPDRFSGHQFPNYSSELNVNALLLGDSALYLCASAVVSSGNTIYFGEGSWLTVV.

The V and J genes are TRBV10-1 and TRBJ2-2, with TRBD1 matching over 10 bases. The V gene's germline CDR1 is WNHNN and CDR2 SYGVQD (reference sequence). This CDR3 spans 15 amino acids. The ends lost 4 bases at V and 4 bases at J; junction bases unmatched: 3. DNA for the CDR3: TGCGCCAGCAGTGGACAGGGGGCTAGCACCGGGGAGCTGTTTTTT. This encodes CASSGQGASTGELFF.

V and J are TRBV28 and TRBJ1-2, with TRBD1 matching 7 bases. J was trimmed by 9 bases and V by 6 bases; bases with no gene match: 13. This CDR3 spans 14 amino acids. CDR1 MDHEN and CDR2 SYDVKM come from the germline V gene. CDR3 loop: CASSANPGGSSYTF. The CDR3 DNA follows: TGTGCCAGCAGCGCAAACCCAGGGGGGAGTAGCTACACCTTC.

The J gene is TRBJ2-2, the V gene TRBV5-1; TRBD2 is a possible D gene (6 bases). V lost 2 bases and J 5 bases, leaving 13 bases between the germline ends. The CDR3 covers 15 residues. Germline lookup yields CDR1 SGHRS and CDR2 YFSETQ. The CDR3 region has the DNA TGCGCCAGCAGCTTAGGCGGGGCCGGGACCGGGGAGCTGTTTTTT. This encodes CASSLGGAGTGELFF.

The chain joins TRBV7-3 to TRBJ2-7; the match to TRBD2 covers 7 bases. Germline CDR1 reads SGHTA; CDR2 reads FQGTGA. The CDR3 runs 14 residues. V lost 2 bases and J lost 6; bases outside the gene matches: 7. In DNA form, the CDR3 reads TGTGCCAGCAGCTTACCGGGAGGTGGCGGCGAGCAGTACTTC. Translating gives CASSLPGGGGEQYF.

The chain is built from TRBV2 and TRBJ1-5; D is perhaps TRBD1 (5 bases). V was cut by 3 bases and J by 5 bases, with 14 bases left in between. CDR1 and CDR2 (germline): SNHLY, FYNNEI. CDR3 length: 15 residues. CDR3 coding DNA: TGTGCCAGCAGTGAGGGCCAGGGCCCGTATCAGCCCCAGCATTTT. Its translation is CASSEGQGPYQPQHF.